This paragraph reports one T cell receptor (beta chain). The target antigen is unknown. Assay: immunoSEQ multiplex PCR; the TCRdb copy retains only in-frame clones and omits some. The sample lists approximately 46,000 clones, roughly 80% occurring once. This entry belongs to a study of T cell responses to AZD1222 COVID-19 vaccine. Study-level findings and limits: The study found Spike-specific TCR breadth and depth rose after two AZD1222 doses.

V dropped 4 bases and J dropped 5; count of bases not matched to a gene: 8. The V gene's germline CDR1 is SGDLS and CDR2 YYNGEE. The length of the CDR3 is 14 residues. V is TRBV9 and J is TRBJ1-1; TRBD1 matches 7 bases. Here the sequenced sample was peripheral blood, taken on day 0 of AZD1222 vaccination. The source is an adult in good health. This CDR3 reads CASSKPGGWTEAFF. The CDR3 region has the DNA TGTGCCAGCAGCAAACCAGGGGGATGGACTGAAGCTTTCTTT.